The 27 T cell receptor beta chains given below trace back to one sample, sequenced in a study of cytomegalovirus exposure and HLA in healthy donors. Primers: 60 Vbeta forward and 13 Jbeta reverse. The table came from immunoSEQ multiplex PCR; TCRdb's copy has only in-frame clones and leaves some out. The table has roughly 150,000 clones, 70% to 85% seen once. The sequencing sample was made of PBMCs. The receptors stem from a male donor in good health and CMV-seronegative.

Here the CDR3 reads CASSGTQGAPGTF. In nucleotides, the CDR3 is TGTGCCAGCAGTGGCACACAGGGGGCGCCAGGTACCTTC. The chain links TRBV6-6 to TRBJ1-2; 9 positions agree with TRBD1. This CDR3 is built from 13 residues. V was pared by 5 bases and J by 14 bases, with 12 bases of the junction left unmatched. CDR1 and CDR2 from the germline V gene are MNHNY and SVGAGI (reference sequence).

This sequence joins TRBV9 and TRBJ1-1; D ambiguous. The CDR3 covers 15 residues. Germline V CDR1 and CDR2: SGDLS, YYNGEE. V lost 4 bases and J 1 base, leaving 14 bases between the germline ends. CDR3 sequence: CASSSSPEGNTEAFF. CDR3 DNA sequence: TGTGCCAGCAGCTCATCCCCCGAGGGGAACACTGAAGCTTTCTTT.

This clone was detected a few times. The V and J genes are TRBV19 and TRBJ2-1, with TRBD1 matching 7 bases. This CDR3 is 14 amino acids long. Germline V gives CDR1 LNHDA, CDR2 SQIVND (reference sequence). V was pared by 6 bases and J by 3 bases, with 5 bases of the junction left unmatched. The CDR3 sequence is CASSPGQLYNEQFF. In DNA form, the CDR3 reads TGTGCCAGTAGCCCGGGACAGCTCTACAATGAGCAGTTCTTC.

This clone was detected a few times. An end of the junction differs from the germline gene, which may be a read error. The chain joins TRBV7-9 to TRBJ2-7, with TRBD2 as a possible D gene (5 bases). This CDR3 has 12 amino acids. Germline CDR1 is SEHNR and CDR2 is FQNEAQ (reference sequence). CDR3 bases: TGTTCCAGCAGCCCTGCCTCTCCAGAGGGGTACTTC. It translates to CSSSPASPEGYF.

This clone has a single count. The chain uses TRBV19 and TRBJ1-5; D remains ambiguous. The CDR3 is made up of 16 amino acids. Germline V gene lookup returns CDR1 LNHDA and CDR2 SQIVND (reference sequence). The V end lost 7 bases, the J end lost 2 bases, and 18 bases lay between the germline ends. CDR3 region: CASTKSEGRGNQPQHF. The CDR3 coding sequence is TGTGCCAGTACCAAGTCCGAAGGGAGGGGCAATCAGCCCCAGCATTTT. Full variable domain (remainder filled in from reference TRBV19 and TRBJ1-5): DGGITQSPKYLFRKEGQNVTLSCEQNLNHDAMYWYRQDPGQGLRLIYYSQIVNDFQKGDIAEGYSVSREKKESFPLTVTSAQKNPTAFYLCASTKSEGRGNQPQHFGDGTRLSIL.

The J gene is TRBJ2-1, the V gene TRBV25-1; 7 bases map to TRBD2. Germline loops: CDR1 MGHDK, CDR2 SYGVNS. V was clipped by 3 bases and J by 8 bases; unmatched bases: 4. CDR3 length: 13 residues. The CDR3 here is CASSDVGRDEQFF. The DNA of the CDR3 is TGTGCCAGCAGTGATGTAGGGAGGGATGAGCAGTTCTTC.

The V gene is TRBV19, the J gene TRBJ1-2; 7 bases fit TRBD1. The CDR3 is made up of 14 amino acids. Looked up from germline, CDR1 is LNHDA and CDR2 is SQIVND (reference sequence). Unmatched junction bases numbered 6, after V lost 5 bases and J lost 3 bases. This CDR3 reads CASSYKGADYGYTF. The DNA for the CDR3 is TGTGCCAGTAGTTATAAGGGGGCGGACTATGGCTACACCTTC.

This chain connects TRBV15 to TRBJ1-5, with D perhaps matching TRBD1 (6 bases). Trimming removed 5 bases at V and 6 bases at J, with 23 bases between. CDR3 length equals 17 residues. Germline-derived CDR1 and CDR2 are LNHNV and YYDKDF (reference sequence). The CDR3, as DNA: TGTGCCACCAGCGGAATAACGGGGGCGTGGGAGGGTCAGCCCCAGCATTTT. Translated, it gives CATSGITGAWEGQPQHF. The full variable domain, its missing parts supplied by reference TRBV15 and TRBJ1-5, is DAMVIQNPRYQVTQFGKPVTLSCSQTLNHNVMYWYQQKSSQAPKLLFHYYDKDFNNEADTPDNFQSRRPNTSFCFLDIRSPGLGDTAMYLCATSGITGAWEGQPQHFGDGTRLSIL.

The chain has TRBV6-6 and TRBJ2-5; 8 bases are a match to TRBD1. The CDR3 runs to 14 residues. Germline V gene lookup returns CDR1 MNHNY and CDR2 SVGAGI (reference sequence). The V and J ends lost 6 bases and 2 bases, in that order; junction bases with no gene match: 5. The CDR3: CASSYDRGQETQYF. The DNA for the CDR3 is TGTGCCAGCAGCTACGACAGGGGACAAGAGACCCAGTACTTC.

The chain recombines TRBV5-5 with TRBJ1-2, with unresolved D. The germline V gene encodes CDR1 SGHKS and CDR2 YYEKEE (reference sequence). V lost 2 bases and J lost 0, with 8 bases in between. The CDR3 is made up of 14 amino acids. The CDR3 loop reads CASSFTSANYGYTF. The CDR3 DNA is TGTGCCAGCAGCTTTACATCAGCTAACTATGGCTACACCTTC.

The chain carries TRBV13 and TRBJ2-1, with 10 bases matching TRBD1. Per the germline V gene, CDR1 is PRHDT and CDR2 is FYEKMQ (reference sequence). The CDR3 runs to 14 residues. V trimming: 4 bases; J trimming: 8 bases; junction bases outside the gene matches: 5. Written as DNA, the CDR3 is TGTGCCAGCAGCTCTACCGACAGGGGGCATGAGCAGTTCTTC. Amino acid sequence: CASSSTDRGHEQFF.

The chain is built from TRBV28 and TRBJ1-6; 8 positions match TRBD1. V gave up 6 bases and J gave up 3 bases; unmatched junction bases: 10. This CDR3 is 17 amino acids long. Germline V gene data show CDR1 as MDHEN and CDR2 as SYDVKM. This CDR3 reads CASRPLRGHRYNSPLHF. CDR3 bases: TGTGCCAGCAGGCCCCTCAGGGGGCATCGCTATAATTCACCCCTCCACTTT.

There are a few counts of this clone. The chain recombines TRBV28 with TRBJ2-5; D unclear. The CDR3 loop spans 14 amino acids. In germline, CDR1 is MDHEN, CDR2 SYDVKM. V lost 3 bases to trimming and J lost 5 bases, with 13 bases between them. CDR3 coding DNA: TGTGCCAGCAGTTTTTCCGAGGCGCGGGAGACCCAGTACTTC. Encoded protein: CASSFSEARETQYF.

This sequence joins TRBV4-2 and TRBJ2-1; 9 bases are a match to TRBD2. The CDR3 is 15 residues long. CDR1 and CDR2 from the germline V gene are LGHNA and YNFKEQ. The J segment lost 4 bases and the V segment lost 1 base, leaving 2 bases of the junction unmatched. CDR3 DNA sequence: TGTGCCAGCAGCCAAGGGACTAGCGTATACAATGAGCAGTTCTTC. Translating it yields CASSQGTSVYNEQFF.

The V gene is TRBV4-2, the J gene TRBJ2-7; TRBD1 might be the D (6 bases). Trimming removed 4 bases from V and 0 bases from J, with 13 bases in between. The CDR3 extends over 15 amino acids. Germline CDR1 is LGHNA and CDR2 is YNFKEQ. CDR3 protein: CASSRNRDNSYEQYF. CDR3 bases: TGTGCCAGCAGCCGCAACCGGGACAACTCCTACGAGCAGTACTTC.

J is TRBJ2-7 and V is TRBV6-5; 11 bases align to TRBD1. The V segment lost 1 base and the J segment 3 bases; nucleotides outside the gene matches: 2. Per germline, CDR1 MNHEY and CDR2 SVGAGI. The CDR3 loop spans 15 amino acids. The CDR3 reads CASSYFGTGGYEQYF. In DNA form, the CDR3 reads TGTGCCAGCAGTTACTTCGGGACAGGGGGCTACGAGCAGTACTTC.

The genes are TRBV9 and TRBJ2-1; TRBD2 agrees at 14 bases. The V segment lost 3 bases and the J segment 9 bases; nucleotides outside the gene matches: 8. This CDR3 region has 16 residues. Germline V lookup: CDR1 SGDLS, CDR2 YYNGEE. The CDR3 loop is CASSDTGTSGSIEQFF. As DNA, the CDR3 is TGTGCCAGCAGCGACACCGGGACTAGCGGGAGCATTGAGCAGTTCTTC.

The genes are TRBV28 and TRBJ2-7, with 9 bases that match TRBD1. Germline lookup yields CDR1 MDHEN and CDR2 SYDVKM. J gave up 0 bases and V 5 bases, and 11 bases lay outside the gene matches. The CDR3 length is 17 residues. This CDR3 is CASSQPPGQGSSYEQYF. The DNA for the CDR3 is TGTGCCAGCAGTCAACCACCGGGACAGGGAAGCTCCTACGAGCAGTACTTC.

The chain recombines TRBV29-1 with TRBJ1-1; D might be TRBD1 (6 bases). The V gene's germline CDR1 is SQVTM and CDR2 ANQGSEA. Trimming cost V 4 bases and J 6 bases, with 18 bases left between them. CDR3 length: 14 residues. CDR3 in DNA: TGCAGCGTTGGAGGTCGTGGGGGCCGGGCTGAAGCTTTCTTT. Encoded protein: CSVGGRGGRAEAFF.

This clone appeared a few times. This sequence joins TRBV2 and TRBJ1-1; tentative D call: TRBD1 (5 bases). The CDR3 consists of 12 residues. Trimming left V 4 bases short and J 7 bases short, with 10 bases between. Per germline, CDR1 SNHLY and CDR2 FYNNEI. The CDR3 region has the DNA TGTGCCAGCAGTGGTGGGACTTTTGAAGCTTTCTTT. This translates into CASSGGTFEAFF.

The chain carries TRBV6-6 and TRBJ2-7, with a possible D match to TRBD1 (6 bases). The ends were cut back, 2 bases at V and 6 bases at J, with 17 bases in the middle. Germline assignment: CDR1 MNHNY and CDR2 SVGAGI (reference sequence). CDR3 length: 15 residues. The CDR3 DNA is TGTGCCAGCAGTTACCCCGGGACAAAGGCCCCCGAGCAGTACTTC. Protein sequence: CASSYPGTKAPEQYF.

This clone occurred a few times. CDR3 residues: CASSRTALSSYEQYF. CDR3 DNA: TGTGCCAGCAGCCGGACAGCTCTAAGCTCCTACGAGCAGTACTTC. This chain joins TRBV7-2 and TRBJ2-7; perhaps TRBD1 as D (6 bases). Germline-derived CDR1 and CDR2 are SGHTA and FQGNSA. The V end was cut by 5 bases, the J end by 0 bases, with 14 bases between. The CDR3 runs to 15 residues.

V is TRBV2 and J is TRBJ2-1; D perhaps matches TRBD2 (5 bases). CDR3 length: 13 amino acids. Germline V CDR1 and CDR2: SNHLY, FYNNEI. Trimming removed 7 bases from V and 8 bases from J, with 15 bases in between. CDR3 protein: CASNPGIHDEQFF. In DNA, the CDR3 is TGTGCCAGCAACCCGGGAATTCACGATGAGCAGTTCTTC.

The chain recombines TRBV4-1 with TRBJ2-1; TRBD2 aligns across 10 bases. The junction had 25 bases not matched to a gene; V was cut back by 2 bases and J by 9 bases. Germline V gene sequence: CDR1 MGHRA, CDR2 YSYEKL. The CDR3 is made up of 21 amino acids. The CDR3 region has the DNA TGCGCCAGCAGCCAATTTCGGACTAGCGGAAAACTGGGCCCGGTACGGAGTGAGCAGTTCTTC. It encodes CASSQFRTSGKLGPVRSEQFF.

This clone was seen only a few times. This chain links TRBV4-2 with TRBJ2-7; D not certain. Germline V gene sequence: CDR1 LGHNA, CDR2 YNFKEQ. The CDR3 extends over 13 amino acids. The ends were cut back, 0 bases at V and 3 bases at J, with 6 bases in the middle. CDR3 in DNA: TGTGCCAGCAGCCAAGAGACGGGCTACGAGCAGTACTTC. It yields the protein CASSQETGYEQYF.

V gene TRBV9 combines with J gene TRBJ1-2, with D perhaps TRBD1 (6 bases). V was pared by 0 bases and J by 7 bases, with 13 bases between. CDR1 is SGDLS, CDR2 YYNGEE, per germline. This CDR3 has 14 residues. DNA for the CDR3: TGTGCCAGCAGCGTAGGCGGGGGCCCGGGTGGCTACACCTTC. Its translation is CASSVGGGPGGYTF.

This rearrangement joins TRBV19 to TRBJ2-7; the match to TRBD1 covers 8 bases. The CDR3 is 16 amino acids. Per the germline V gene, CDR1 is LNHDA and CDR2 is SQIVND (reference sequence). V lost 3 bases and J lost 2; bases outside the gene matches: 9. CDR3 sequence: CASSIGQGAQAYEQYF. The CDR3 coding sequence is TGTGCCAGTAGTATTGGTCAGGGGGCACAGGCCTACGAGCAGTACTTC.